Here is one T cell receptor beta chain with its context. Its antigen is unknown. The entry originates in a study of T-cell reconstitution after alpha-beta-depleted transplantation in children. Regarding the study as a whole: For some patients, TCRbeta diversity was high at day 60 because of recipient T cells and thymic progenitors that survived. Reports say that about two months after transplant, the alpha-beta T cells came out of several hundred graft clones that had expanded. Hyperexpanded clones declined; after one year, newly produced T cells mostly supplied diversity.

TCRbeta library preparation incorporated unique molecular identifiers. MiXCR, applied by TCRdb to the PCR reads, yields one record per CDR3 protein. Here the sample spans around 420,000 distinct CDR3 sequences, around 16% being singletons. Sequences were derived from PBMCs, mostly from graft donor cells, sampled 360 days after TCRalphabeta/CD19-depleted stem cell transplant. The receptor was isolated from a boy less than two years old who had a stem cell transplant for Wiskott-Aldrich syndrome, so the T cells may come from the graft donor.

The CDR3 region has the DNA TGTGCCAGCAGCTTAGAAAACAGACTGAACACTGAAGCTTTCTTT. The encoded protein is CASSLENRLNTEAFF. The chain combines TRBV7-9 with TRBJ1-1; no reliable D call. The CDR3 is 15 amino acids. Germline lookup yields CDR1 SEHNR and CDR2 FQNEAQ (reference sequence). Trimming left V 1 base short and J 0 bases short, with 9 bases between.